The 2 T cell receptor beta chains given below trace back to one sample, sequenced in a study of identical twins. TCRdb ran MiXCR on the 5' RACE reads and lists one entry per CDR3 protein. In the table there are over 550,000 distinct CDR3 sequences, 7.1% of which are singletons. The data also belong to a second study, concerning yellow fever vaccine responses in identical twins.

Sequences were obtained from PBMCs. The receptor source for this set is a woman between 18 and 30 years old in good health.

The chain uses TRBV20-1 and TRBJ2-7, with 9 bases aligning to TRBD1. CDR3 length: 12 residues. Germline assignment: CDR1 DFQATT and CDR2 SNEGSKA (reference sequence). Trimming cost V 4 bases and J 4 bases; bases outside gene matches: 2. Here the CDR3 reads CSAKDRGYEQYV. The DNA of the CDR3 is TGCAGTGCTAAAGACAGGGGGTACGAGCAGTACGTC.

This clonotype showed up just a few times. The J gene is TRBJ2-1, the V gene TRBV20-1; D unclear. CDR3 length: 13 amino acids. The V and J ends lost 6 bases and 4 bases respectively, with 13 bases between them. Looked up from germline, CDR1 is DFQATT and CDR2 is SNEGSKA (reference sequence). The CDR3 DNA is TGCAGTGCCCACGGAAACTCTTACAATGAGCAGTTCTTC. It encodes CSAHGNSYNEQFF.